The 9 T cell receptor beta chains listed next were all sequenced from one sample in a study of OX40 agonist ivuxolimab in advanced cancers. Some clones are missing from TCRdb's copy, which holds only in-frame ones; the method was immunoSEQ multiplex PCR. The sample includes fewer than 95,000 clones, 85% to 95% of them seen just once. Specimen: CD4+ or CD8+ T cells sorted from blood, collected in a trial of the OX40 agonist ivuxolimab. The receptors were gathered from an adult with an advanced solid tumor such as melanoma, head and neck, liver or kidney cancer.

DNA for the CDR3: TGCGCCAGCAGCTTAGGCAGGCAGGGGAATCAGCCCCAGCATTTT. Its translation: CASSLGRQGNQPQHF. This rearrangement joins TRBV5-1 to TRBJ1-5; the D gene is possibly TRBD1 (6 bases). Germline V gene lookup returns CDR1 SGHRS and CDR2 YFSETQ. The CDR3 covers 15 residues. V was cut by 2 bases and J by 4 bases, with 13 bases left in between.

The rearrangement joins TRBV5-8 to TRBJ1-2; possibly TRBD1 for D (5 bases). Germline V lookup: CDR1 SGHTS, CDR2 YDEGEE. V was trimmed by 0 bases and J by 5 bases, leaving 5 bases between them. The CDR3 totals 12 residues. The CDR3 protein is CASSLAGYGYTF. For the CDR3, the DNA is TGTGCCAGCAGCTTGGCAGGGTATGGCTACACCTTC. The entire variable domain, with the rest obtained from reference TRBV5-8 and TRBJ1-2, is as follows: EAGVTQSPTHLIKTRGQQATLRCSPISGHTSVYWYQQALGLGLQFLLWYDEGEERNRGNFPPRFSGRQFPNYSSELNVNALELEDSALYLCASSLAGYGYTFGSGTRLTVV.

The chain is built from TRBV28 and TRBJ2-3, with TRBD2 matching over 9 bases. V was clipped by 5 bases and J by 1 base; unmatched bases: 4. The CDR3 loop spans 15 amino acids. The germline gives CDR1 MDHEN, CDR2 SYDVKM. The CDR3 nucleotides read TGTGCCAGCAGTCTAGCGGGATTGGGCACAGATACGCAGTATTTT. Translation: CASSLAGLGTDTQYF.

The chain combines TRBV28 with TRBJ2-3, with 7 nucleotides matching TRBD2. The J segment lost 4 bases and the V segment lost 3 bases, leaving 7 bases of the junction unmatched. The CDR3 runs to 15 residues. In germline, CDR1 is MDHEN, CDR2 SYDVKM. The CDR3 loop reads CASSFFAGAADTQYF. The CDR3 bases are TGTGCCAGCAGTTTTTTTGCGGGAGCAGCAGATACGCAGTATTTT.

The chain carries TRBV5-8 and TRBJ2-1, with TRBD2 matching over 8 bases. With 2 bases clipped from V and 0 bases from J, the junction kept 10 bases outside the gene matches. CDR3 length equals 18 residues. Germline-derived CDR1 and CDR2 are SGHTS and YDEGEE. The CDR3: CASSFVAGSLSSYNEQFF. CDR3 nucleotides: TGTGCCAGCAGCTTCGTAGCGGGGTCCCTGAGCTCCTACAATGAGCAGTTCTTC. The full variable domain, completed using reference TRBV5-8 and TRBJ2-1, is EAGVTQSPTHLIKTRGQQATLRCSPISGHTSVYWYQQALGLGLQFLLWYDEGEERNRGNFPPRFSGRQFPNYSSELNVNALELEDSALYLCASSFVAGSLSSYNEQFFGPGTRLTVL.

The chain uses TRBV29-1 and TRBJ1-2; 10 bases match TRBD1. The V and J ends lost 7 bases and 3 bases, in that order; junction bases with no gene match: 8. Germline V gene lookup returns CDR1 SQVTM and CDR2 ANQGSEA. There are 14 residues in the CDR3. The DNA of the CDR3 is TGCAGCGCCGGAGGACAGGGGGGCGACTATGGCTACACCTTC. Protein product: CSAGGQGGDYGYTF.

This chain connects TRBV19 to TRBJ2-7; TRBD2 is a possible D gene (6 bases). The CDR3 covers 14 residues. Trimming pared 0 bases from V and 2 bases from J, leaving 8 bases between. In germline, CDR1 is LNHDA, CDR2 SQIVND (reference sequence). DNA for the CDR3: TGTGCCAGTAGTATAGAAGGAGGGGCCTACGAGCAGTACTTC. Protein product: CASSIEGGAYEQYF.

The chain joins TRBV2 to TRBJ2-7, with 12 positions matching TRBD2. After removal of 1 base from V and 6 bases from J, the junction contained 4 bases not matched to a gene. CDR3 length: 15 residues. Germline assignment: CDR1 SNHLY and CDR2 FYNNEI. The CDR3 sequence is CASSEGLAGAGEQYF. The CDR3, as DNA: TGTGCCAGCAGTGAAGGACTAGCGGGAGCAGGCGAGCAGTACTTC. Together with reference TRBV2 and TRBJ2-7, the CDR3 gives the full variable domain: EPEVTQTPSHQVTQMGQEVILRCVPISNHLYFYWYRQILGQKVEFLVSFYNNEISEKSEIFDDQFSVERPDGSNFTLKIRSTKLEDSAMYFCASSEGLAGAGEQYFGPGTRLTVT.

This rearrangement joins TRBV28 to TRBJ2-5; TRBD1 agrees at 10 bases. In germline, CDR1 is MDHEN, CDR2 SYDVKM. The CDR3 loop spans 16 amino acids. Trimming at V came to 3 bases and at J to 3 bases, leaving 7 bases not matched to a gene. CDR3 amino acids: CASSFIGTGEEETQYF. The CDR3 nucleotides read TGTGCCAGCAGTTTTATTGGGACAGGGGAGGAAGAGACCCAGTACTTC.